This note documents a single T cell receptor (beta chain) sequence. Germline-derived CDR1 and CDR2 are LNHDA and SQIVND (reference sequence). Trimming cost V 0 bases and J 0 bases, with 14 bases left between them. The CDR3 has 17 amino acids. Sequencing was performed with immunoSEQ multiplex PCR; in TCRdb, only in-frame clones are kept and a portion is missing. The sample consists of approximately 130,000 clones, 65% to 90% of them appearing once. The data were obtained in a study of T cell responses to AZD1222 COVID-19 vaccine. The clonotype originates from an adult who received the MenACWY meningococcal vaccine as a control. This specimen was peripheral blood, taken 28 days after the second dose of the MenACWY control vaccine. V and J are TRBV19 and TRBJ1-2; the D gene is possibly TRBD1 (6 bases). The CDR3 sequence is CASSIDRAGAANYGYTF. The DNA for the CDR3 is TGTGCCAGTAGTATAGATCGGGCAGGGGCGGCTAACTATGGCTACACCTTC.